This T cell receptor beta chain was identified in a study of T cells after yellow fever vaccination. This clonotype was detected ten times or more. TCRdb re-analysed the 5' RACE reads in MiXCR, keeping a single row per CDR3 protein. The table includes 110,000 to 150,000 distinct CDR3 sequences, 6.6% detected once. This CDR3 contains 12 residues. V shed 7 bases and J shed 3 bases, with 6 bases lying between them. Germline CDR1 is SNHLY and CDR2 is FYNNEI. The starting material was CD4+ T cells sorted from PBMCs, obtained 10 days after the yellow fever booster vaccination. This chain links TRBV2 with TRBJ2-2; D call uncertain. The TCR originated in a man aged 25-45 years who received the YFV17D yellow fever vaccine. This CDR3 is CASTYDTGELFF. The CDR3 DNA reads TGTGCCAGCACATACGACACCGGGGAGCTGTTTTTT.